These T cell receptor beta chains were read from a single sample in a study of CD8+ T cells in alopecia areata. Clones were read by immunoSEQ multiplex PCR, and TCRdb kept only the in-frame ones, dropping some. Of approximately 190,000 clones in the sample, about three fifths are singletons; the top ten hold 5.5%. This specimen was CD4+ T cells sorted from blood, taken at week 24, from a patient treated with tofacitinib. Source of these receptors: a human donor with alopecia areata. The CDR3 runs from the conserved cysteine through the conserved F or W. D genes are given only for firm matches. The size of a clone is reported for some rows only, either as once, few or many, or as a class for expanded clones.

j_call v_call clone_size d_call cdr3_nt cdr3_aa
TRBJ1-5 TRBV4-1 . . TGCGCCAGCAGCCAAGATCAGCGGGGATTCCCGCCCCAGCATTTT CASSQDQRGFPPQHF
TRBJ2-6 TRBV18 . TRBD2 TGTGCCAGCTCACCAGGCCTAGCGGGGGAAGGGTCTGGGGCCAACGTCCTGACTTTC CASSPGLAGEGSGANVLTF
TRBJ1-3 TRBV5-1 few . TGCGCCAGCAGCTTCGAACCCCAGGACTCTGGAAACACCATATATTTT CASSFEPQDSGNTIYF
TRBJ1-6 TRBV2 . . TGTGCCAGCAGTGCGGGGAATAATTCACCCCTCCACTTT CASSAGNNSPLHF
TRBJ2-1 TRBV5-1 . TRBD2 TGCGCCAGCAGAATTGAAGTTAGCGGGAGCCTCAATGAGCAGTTCTTC CASRIEVSGSLNEQFF
TRBJ1-2 TRBV9 few TRBD1 TGTGCCAGCAGCAAGGGACAGGAGAGCTATGGCTACACCTTC CASSKGQESYGYTF
TRBJ2-1 TRBV28 . TRBD2 TGTGCCAGCAGTTTGGCGGGAGAGGCGAATGAGCAGTTCTTC CASSLAGEANEQFF
TRBJ2-3 TRBV27 . . TGTGCCAGCAGTCGGAAGGCCGTTTCGAGCACAGATACGCAGTATTTT CASSRKAVSSTDTQYF
TRBJ2-7 TRBV7-2 few . TGTGCCAGCAGCTTAGGGGGCTCTGCCTACGAGCAGTACTTC CASSLGGSAYEQYF
TRBJ1-1 TRBV7-2 . . TGTGCCAGCAGCTTAGAGTTCGACACTGAAGCTTTCTTT CASSLEFDTEAFF
TRBJ1-1 TRBV29-1 . . TGCAGCGTTGAAACAACAGGGTCTGAAGCTTTCTTT CSVETTGSEAFF
TRBJ2-5 TRBV29-1 few . TGCAGCGTTGTCCGCGGGTTTGATTCCGGGGAGACCCAGTACTTC CSVVRGFDSGETQYF
TRBJ1-2 TRBV4-3 . . TGCGCCAGCAGCCAAGAGCCTGGGGCAGGACCAAGTTATGGCTACACCTTC CASSQEPGAGPSYGYTF
TRBJ2-1 TRBV21-1 . . TGTGCCAGCAGCAAAGCTGTGGCGGGATCCTACAATGAGCAGTTCTTC CASSKAVAGSYNEQFF
TRBJ2-7 TRBV10-3 . TRBD2 TGTGCCATCGGGCTAGCGGGGGAACGCTACGAGCAGTACTTC CAIGLAGERYEQYF
TRBJ2-7 TRBV27 few TRBD2 TGTGCCAGCGGGACGGGGGGAGCCTACGAGCAGTACTTC CASGTGGAYEQYF
TRBJ2-7 TRBV29-1 . TRBD2 TGCAGCGCCGGCCTAAGCGGGGGGGTGGCAATGCAGCAGTACTTC CSAGLSGGVAMQQYF
TRBJ2-2 TRBV27 . . TGTGCCAGCAGTTTGACCAGAAACACCGGGGAGCTGTTTTTT CASSLTRNTGELFF
TRBJ2-1 TRBV7-2 . TRBD2 TGTGCCAGCAGCTGGTTCTGGACTAGCGAAAACAATGAGCAGTTCTTC CASSWFWTSENNEQFF
TRBJ2-5 TRBV6-5 once TRBD1 TGTGCCAGCAGTCCAGGGACAGGGATGGAAGAGACCCAGTACTTC CASSPGTGMEETQYF
TRBJ2-2 TRBV2 . TRBD1 TGTGCCAGCAGTGGGCAGGGGGCAGGGACCGGGGAGCTGTTTTTT CASSGQGAGTGELFF
TRBJ2-7 TRBV7-2 few . TGTGCCAGCAGCCAGGACTACGACTACGAGCAGTACTTC CASSQDYDYEQYF
TRBJ2-1 TRBV25-1 . TRBD2 TGTGCCAGCAGTGACCGCGGGAGGGCCACATACAATGAGCAGTTCTTC CASSDRGRATYNEQFF